The rows below give T cell receptor beta chains drawn from one sample of a study of CD8 T cells in ankylosing spondylitis. TCRdb fed the 5' RACE reads into MiXCR, producing one record per CDR3 protein. The table has about 330,000 distinct CDR3 sequences, 7% to 9% seen once. The specimen sequenced was blood, either unsorted or a sorted T cell fraction (not recorded which). The source is a male donor with ankylosing spondylitis. Both conserved end residues are part of each CDR3. D genes are given only for firm matches. Size values are once, few and many counts, or a class for expanded clones, and some rows have none.

CDR3 protein	CDR3 DNA	D gene	J gene	clone size	V gene
CASSYGRQTYEQYF	TGTGCCAGCAGTTACGGGCGACAGACCTACGAGCAGTACTTC	-	TRBJ2-7	-	TRBV6-5
CASSQDTHHNEQFF	TGTGCCAGCAGCCAAGATACCCATCACAATGAGCAGTTCTTC	-	TRBJ2-1	-	TRBV3-1
CSVEDRPGRRDEQFF	TGCAGCGTTGAAGATCGGCCAGGGCGGAGGGATGAGCAGTTCTTC	-	TRBJ2-1	many	TRBV29-1
CASSKVGDRGKYF	TGTGCCAGCAGCAAAGTGGGGGACAGGGGAAAGTACTTC	-	TRBJ2-7	-	TRBV21-1
CASRDTPGVSYEQYF	TGTGCCAGCAGAGACACCCCAGGGGTCTCCTACGAGCAGTACTTC	-	TRBJ2-7	few	TRBV28
CSAEHRGLSTGELFF	TGCAGTGCTGAACACAGGGGGCTGTCCACCGGGGAGCTGTTTTTT	TRBD1	TRBJ2-2	-	TRBV20-1
CATSETTDTQYF	TGTGCCACCAGTGAGACCACAGATACGCAGTATTTT	-	TRBJ2-3	few	TRBV24-1
CASRSGQLDIQYF	TGTGCCAGCAGGAGCGGACAGTTGGACATTCAGTACTTC	-	TRBJ2-4	-	TRBV7-4
CASSEPWTGEPGELFF	TGTGCCAGCAGTGAACCGTGGACAGGGGAACCCGGGGAGCTGTTTTTT	TRBD1	TRBJ2-2	-	TRBV6-1
CASSPGGRAAYNEQFF	TGTGCCAGCAGTCCTGGCGGCAGGGCGGCCTACAATGAGCAGTTCTTC	-	TRBJ2-1	-	TRBV12-3/TRBV12-4
CASSLALDEQFF	TGTGCCAGCAGCTTGGCTCTAGATGAGCAGTTCTTC	-	TRBJ2-1	-	TRBV11-2
CASSWADVGLNSPLHF	TGTGCCAGCAGCTGGGCGGATGTGGGACTAAATTCACCCCTCCACTTT	-	TRBJ1-6	-	TRBV5-5
CASSARGGDTYEQYF	TGTGCCAGCAGCGCAAGGGGCGGAGACACCTACGAGCAGTACTTC	-	TRBJ2-7	few	TRBV9
CSAPSDVREKLFF	TGCAGTGCTCCCTCGGACGTCAGGGAAAAACTGTTTTTT	-	TRBJ1-4	many	TRBV20-1
CAWSVRKDQPQHF	TGTGCCTGGAGTGTTAGAAAGGACCAGCCCCAGCATTTT	-	TRBJ1-5	few	TRBV30
CASSLPLAGGSYEQYF	TGTGCCAGCAGTTTACCTCTAGCGGGAGGCTCCTACGAGCAGTACTTC	TRBD2	TRBJ2-7	many	TRBV28
CASSRSYGGPSDEQYF	TGCGCCAGCAGCCGAAGCTACGGGGGCCCCTCGGACGAGCAGTACTTC	-	TRBJ2-7	few	TRBV5-1
CASSPIPPYNEQFF	TGTGCCAGCAGTCCCATCCCTCCCTACAATGAGCAGTTCTTC	-	TRBJ2-1	many	TRBV27
CASSPGTSGIDEQFF	TGTGCCAGCAGCCCCGGCACTAGCGGGATCGATGAGCAGTTCTTC	TRBD2	TRBJ2-1	few	TRBV2
CASSQLQGTGELFF	TGTGCCAGCAGCCAGCTACAGGGAACCGGGGAGCTGTTTTTT	-	TRBJ2-2	-	TRBV3-1
CASSPRDSSYNEQFF	TGTGCCAGCAGCCCCCGGGACTCTTCCTACAATGAGCAGTTCTTC	-	TRBJ2-1	few	TRBV7-6
CASSRDGEKLFF	TGTGCCAGCAGCCGGGACGGTGAAAAACTGTTTTTT	-	TRBJ1-4	few	TRBV14
CASSWERAADTQYF	TGTGCCAGCAGTTGGGAGCGGGCGGCAGATACGCAGTATTTT	-	TRBJ2-3	-	TRBV6-5
CASSLVRPDEQYF	TGTGCCAGCAGCTTGGTGCGACCCGACGAGCAGTACTTC	-	TRBJ2-7	few	TRBV5-5
CANTGRFLVTNVLTF	TGTGCCAACACGGGGCGGTTCTTGGTGACAAACGTCCTGACTTTC	-	TRBJ2-6	many	TRBV6-1
CASRQTGDNQPQHF	TGTGCCAGCAGACAAACAGGGGACAATCAGCCCCAGCATTTT	TRBD1	TRBJ1-5	-	TRBV12-3/TRBV12-4
CASPRGRSDTEAFF	TGTGCCAGCCCCCGGGGCCGATCGGACACTGAAGCTTTCTTT	-	TRBJ1-1	few	TRBV6-1
CASSSHRPGNTGELFF	TGTGCCAGCAGCTCCCACCGCCCGGGGAACACCGGGGAGCTGTTTTTT	-	TRBJ2-2	-	TRBV7-6
CASSPGQGADYGYTF	TGTGCCAGCTCACCGGGACAGGGGGCGGACTATGGCTACACCTTC	TRBD1	TRBJ1-2	few	TRBV18
CAIGRGVRSNQPQHF	TGTGCCATAGGCAGGGGAGTAAGGAGCAATCAGCCCCAGCATTTT	-	TRBJ1-5	-	TRBV27
CASGLTPGSSYNEQFF	TGTGCTAGTGGTTTGACCCCAGGGAGCTCCTACAATGAGCAGTTCTTC	-	TRBJ2-1	-	TRBV12-5
CASSFGEGETQYF	TGTGCCAGCAGCTTCGGCGAAGGCGAGACCCAGTACTTC	-	TRBJ2-5	-	TRBV7-3
CASSYHGLAGTFTEQFF	TGTGCCAGCAGTTACCACGGACTAGCGGGGACCTTCACTGAGCAGTTCTTC	TRBD2	TRBJ2-1	-	TRBV6-5
CASSLGSGTSYNEQFF	TGTGCCAGCAGCTTAGGTAGCGGGACGTCCTACAATGAGCAGTTCTTC	TRBD2	TRBJ2-1	few	TRBV7-2
CSAGLAGFSYNEQFF	TGCAGTGCCGGACTAGCGGGCTTCTCCTACAATGAGCAGTTCTTC	TRBD2	TRBJ2-1	-	TRBV20-1
CSVVMRSGITGELFF	TGCAGCGTTGTCATGAGGTCCGGTATCACCGGGGAGCTGTTTTTT	-	TRBJ2-2	many	TRBV29-1
CASSLARNRDEKLFF	TGCGCCAGCAGCTTGGCCCGGAACCGGGATGAAAAACTGTTTTTT	-	TRBJ1-4	few	TRBV5-1
CASSQQVTNSPLHF	TGTGCCAGCAGCCAACAGGTGACAAATTCACCCCTCCACTTT	-	TRBJ1-6	-	TRBV3-1
CASSSTGSKNIQYF	TGTGCCAGCAGTTCCACAGGGTCCAAAAACATTCAGTACTTC	-	TRBJ2-4	few	TRBV27
CASTNRVGQPQHF	TGTGCCAGCACAAACAGGGTCGGACAGCCCCAGCATTTT	-	TRBJ1-5	-	TRBV6-1
CACGGTRTDTQYF	TGTGCCTGCGGCGGAACCCGCACAGATACGCAGTATTTT	-	TRBJ2-3	-	TRBV2
CASSPAHGGMETQYF	TGTGCCAGCAGCCCCGCACACGGCGGGATGGAGACCCAGTACTTC	-	TRBJ2-5	many	TRBV12-3/TRBV12-4
CASSQDLREGETQYF	TGTGCCAGCAGCCAAGATTTGCGGGAGGGGGAGACCCAGTACTTC	TRBD2	TRBJ2-5	-	TRBV3-1
CASSVTGSTDTQYF	TGTGCCAGCAGTGTGACAGGGAGCACAGATACGCAGTATTTT	TRBD1	TRBJ2-3	-	TRBV6-1
CASGSTGLGYNEQFF	TGTGCCAGCGGGTCAACAGGGCTCGGCTACAATGAGCAGTTCTTC	-	TRBJ2-1	-	TRBV7-2
CASSLGLETSYEQYF	TGTGCCAGCTCACTAGGGCTGGAAACCTCCTACGAGCAGTACTTC	-	TRBJ2-7	few	TRBV18
CSARDEGQASFEQYF	TGCAGTGCTAGAGATGAAGGTCAGGCGAGCTTCGAGCAGTACTTC	-	TRBJ2-7	few	TRBV20-1
CASSQELGQHSNYGYTF	TGTGCCAGCAGCCAAGAATTAGGGCAACACTCTAACTATGGCTACACCTTC	-	TRBJ1-2	-	TRBV4-2
CASSSPGTAPGGYGYTF	TGTGCCAGCAGCTCACCAGGGACGGCCCCCGGCGGCTATGGCTACACCTTC	-	TRBJ1-2	-	TRBV27
CSARPSLAAYQETQYF	TGCAGTGCTAGGCCAAGCTTAGCGGCGTACCAAGAGACCCAGTACTTC	-	TRBJ2-5	once	TRBV20-1
CAISQPGSVQFF	TGTGCCATCAGCCAGCCGGGCTCAGTGCAGTTCTTC	-	TRBJ2-1	few	TRBV10-3
CSVDRGNYGYTF	TGCAGCGTGGACAGGGGAAACTATGGCTACACCTTC	TRBD1	TRBJ1-2	-	TRBV29-1
CAWSKADSQPQHF	TGTGCCTGGAGTAAGGCGGATAGCCAGCCCCAGCATTTT	-	TRBJ1-5	-	TRBV30
CATSDVRDGTNTGELFF	TGTGCCACCAGTGATGTACGGGACGGAACGAACACCGGGGAGCTGTTTTTT	-	TRBJ2-2	-	TRBV24-1
CASRHGTEQETQYF	TGTGCCAGCAGACACGGGACAGAGCAAGAGACCCAGTACTTC	TRBD1	TRBJ2-5	many	TRBV5-5